One and the same sample provided the 24 T cell receptor beta chains below, sequenced in a study of human T cells and chemical hapten exposure. From the RACE reads, TCRdb called clonotypes with MiXCR, one entry per CDR3 protein. The sample lists roughly 100,000 distinct CDR3 sequences, approximately 12% occurring once. The time point is: pre-sensitization, week 0. The treatment denotes: therapeutic diphenylcyclopropenone sensitization with weekly scalp DPC. This sample comprised whole blood, obtained in connection with sensitization to the hapten diphenylcyclopropenone (DPC). The receptors shown here come from a woman aged 50 to 65 with alopecia areata. Some clones in this sample may be carry-over from other donors' samples.

This clonotype has a handful of counts. This chain uses TRBV12-3 or TRBV12-4 with TRBJ1-6, with 9 bases identical to TRBD1. The CDR3 is made up of 15 amino acids. After removal of 5 bases from V and 6 bases from J, the junction contained 5 bases not matched to a gene. The CDR3 DNA sequence: TGTGCCAGCAGTCCTGGGACAGGGTTTAATTCACCCCTCCACTTT. Translation: CASSPGTGFNSPLHF.

The chain joins TRBV20-1 to TRBJ2-1; TRBD2 matches at 10 bases. Germline assignment: CDR1 DFQATT and CDR2 SNEGSKA (reference sequence). Losses at the gene ends were 6 bases for V and 4 bases for J; bases not matched to a gene: 6. The CDR3 is 14 amino acids. The DNA for the CDR3 is TGCAGTGCCCCAGGACTAGCGGCTTACAATGAGCAGTTCTTC. This sequence encodes CSAPGLAAYNEQFF.

This clonotype was seen only a few times. The gene calls are TRBV7-6 and TRBJ2-7; D is undetermined. Germline CDR1 SGHVS, CDR2 FNYEAQ. Trimming left V 1 base short and J 2 bases short, with 6 bases between. The CDR3 runs 13 residues. Here the CDR3 DNA reads TGTGCCAGCAGCTTAGGGTATGCCTACGAGCAGTACTTC. Its protein is CASSLGYAYEQYF. The whole variable domain, filled in from reference TRBV7-6 and TRBJ2-7, reads GAGVSQSPRYKVTKRGQDVALRCDPISGHVSLYWYRQALGQGPEFLTYFNYEAQQDKSGLPNDRFSAERPEGSISTLTIQRTEQRDSAMYRCASSLGYAYEQYFGPGTRLTVT.

This clonotype was observed a handful of times. The chain couples TRBV3-1 to TRBJ1-6, with D unresolved. Germline lookup yields CDR1 LGHDT and CDR2 YNNKEL (reference sequence). V gave up 3 bases and J gave up 8 bases, with 11 bases separating them. CDR3 length equals 14 residues. The CDR3 is CASSHGASDSPLHF. The CDR3 DNA reads as TGTGCCAGCAGCCATGGTGCCTCCGATTCACCCCTCCACTTT.

This chain joins TRBV11-2 and TRBJ1-6; D is uncertain. Germline loops: CDR1 SGHAT, CDR2 FQNNGV. V dropped 3 bases and J dropped 7 bases, with 4 bases sitting between them. This CDR3 is built from 12 residues. CDR3 in DNA: TGTGCCAGCAGCTTTCAGAATTCACCCCTCCACTTT. Its protein is CASSFQNSPLHF.

This clonotype has a handful of counts. The chain joins TRBV7-2 to TRBJ1-4; unclear D gene. Trimming took 1 base from V and 7 from J, leaving 16 bases between them. Germline loops: CDR1 SGHTA, CDR2 FQGNSA. The CDR3 spans 16 residues. CDR3 region: CASSLVKGLAGEKLFF. The DNA of the CDR3 is TGTGCCAGCAGCTTAGTAAAGGGCCTCGCGGGTGAAAAACTGTTTTTT.

There are many counts of this clonotype. The chain uses TRBV5-1 and TRBJ1-1; D not resolved. Germline V gives CDR1 SGHRS, CDR2 YFSETQ. Trimming removed 1 base from V and 4 bases from J, with 14 bases in between. The CDR3 has 15 residues. CDR3 coding DNA: TGCGCCAGCAGCTTGAGCTTAGCCGATTTCACTGAAGCTTTCTTT. Amino acids: CASSLSLADFTEAFF.

The chain links TRBV5-8 to TRBJ1-5, with 9 positions matching TRBD1. The CDR3 is 15 residues long. V was pared by 4 bases and J by 6 bases, with 8 bases of the junction left unmatched. Germline assignment: CDR1 SGHTS and CDR2 YDEGEE. The CDR3 nucleotides read TGTGCCAGCAGCCACCCGGGACAGGGTGGTCAGCCCCAGCATTTT. It yields the protein CASSHPGQGGQPQHF.

This chain joins TRBV27 and TRBJ1-5; D not certain. This CDR3 has 13 residues. V lost 5 bases, J lost 8 bases, and 13 bases lay in between. The germline V gene encodes CDR1 MNHEY and CDR2 SMNVEV (reference sequence). The CDR3 DNA sequence: TGTGCCAGCAGTGGGGTCTTTGGGGAGCCCCAGCATTTT. Translating gives CASSGVFGEPQHF.

This clonotype was observed at least ten times. CDR3 sequence (DNA): TGTGCCAGCAGCTTAGTAGGGGTACGGCAGCCGAACACTGAAGCTTTCTTT. Amino acids: CASSLVGVRQPNTEAFF. The chain couples TRBV11-2 to TRBJ1-1; possible D gene TRBD1, 5 bases. The V gene lost 1 base and the J gene lost 1 base, with 16 bases spanning the gap. The CDR3 extends over 17 amino acids. The germline V gene encodes CDR1 SGHAT and CDR2 FQNNGV.

This clonotype has a count of ten or more. This chain uses TRBV29-1 with TRBJ2-7; 9 bases line up with TRBD1. V was clipped by 4 bases and J by 3 bases; unmatched bases: 1. The CDR3 is 12 amino acids. CDR1 SQVTM and CDR2 ANQGSEA come from the germline V gene. This chain's CDR3 is CSVGGQGYEQYF. CDR3 DNA: TGCAGCGTTGGGGGACAGGGCTACGAGCAGTACTTC.

This clonotype was picked up many times. The chain couples TRBV3-1 to TRBJ2-1, with 14 bases identical to TRBD2. This CDR3 is 17 amino acids long. Germline assignment: CDR1 LGHDT and CDR2 YNNKEL (reference sequence). V was pared by 4 bases and J by 3 bases, with 5 bases of the junction left unmatched. DNA for the CDR3: TGTGCCAGCAGCCTTGGGACTAGCGGGAGCGGCTACAATGAGCAGTTCTTC. It specifies CASSLGTSGSGYNEQFF.

V is TRBV24-1 and J is TRBJ2-4; D is perhaps TRBD2 (5 bases). Between the trimmed V and J ends, which lost 4 bases and 6 bases, there was a span of 6 bases. This CDR3 region has 12 residues. The germline V gene has CDR1 KGHDR and CDR2 SFDVKD. CDR3 amino acids: CATSEGGNIQYF. The CDR3 DNA follows: TGTGCCACCAGTGAAGGAGGAAACATTCAGTACTTC.

This clonotype was detected many times. The chain links TRBV4-1 to TRBJ2-2; D ambiguous. Trimming left V 1 base short and J 1 base short, with 7 bases between. Per germline, CDR1 MGHRA and CDR2 YSYEKL. CDR3 length equals 15 residues. The CDR3 DNA reads as TGCGCCAGCAGCCAAGTTGTTCGGAACACCGGGGAGCTGTTTTTT. It codes for CASSQVVRNTGELFF.

The rearrangement joins TRBV5-5 to TRBJ1-1, with TRBD1 matching over 9 bases. The CDR3 is 14 amino acids. Germline CDR1 and CDR2: SGHKS and YYEKEE (reference sequence). J gave up 4 bases and V 5 bases, and 6 bases lay outside the gene matches. In nucleotides, the CDR3 is TGTGCCAGCAGGGCCGGGACAGGGAGCACTGAAGCTTTCTTT. This encodes CASRAGTGSTEAFF. Supplemented by reference TRBV5-5 and TRBJ1-1, the full variable domain reads DAGVTQSPTHLIKTRGQQVTLRCSPISGHKSVSWYQQVLGQGPQFIFQYYEKEERGRGNFPDRFSARQFPNYSSELNVNALLLGDSALYLCASRAGTGSTEAFFGQGTRLTVV.

The rearrangement joins TRBV12-3 or TRBV12-4 to TRBJ2-3; D possibly corresponds to TRBD1 (7 bases). CDR3 size: 14 residues. V lost 5 bases to trimming and J lost 13 bases, with 22 bases between them. The CDR3 DNA reads as TGTGCCAGCAGTCCGACAGGGACTCTATCGGTGAAGTATTTT. As protein: CASSPTGTLSVKYF.

This clonotype was counted at least ten times. The rearrangement uses TRBV14 and TRBJ1-5; TRBD1 might be the D (6 bases). Germline CDR1 SGHDN, CDR2 FVKESK. The CDR3 has 17 amino acids. V was pared by 0 bases and J by 0 bases, with 12 bases between. The CDR3 DNA follows: TGTGCCAGCAGCCAAGATAAGGACAGAGATAGCAATCAGCCCCAGCATTTT. This gives the protein CASSQDKDRDSNQPQHF.

There are a few counts of this clonotype. The chain employs TRBV29-1 and TRBJ2-3, with a weak D call TRBD2 (5 bases). Trimming removed 5 bases at V and 0 bases at J, with 9 bases between. The CDR3 runs 13 residues. Germline V gene lookup returns CDR1 SQVTM and CDR2 ANQGSEA. CDR3 sequence reads: CSVRDPSTDTQYF. In DNA form, the CDR3 reads TGCAGCGTTCGGGATCCCAGCACAGATACGCAGTATTTT.

The chain recombines TRBV7-6 with TRBJ1-3, with D hard to call. CDR3 length equals 15 residues. The V gene's germline CDR1 is SGHVS and CDR2 FNYEAQ. The ends were cut back, 0 bases at V and 1 base at J, with 7 bases in the middle. The CDR3 DNA is TGTGCCAGCAGCTTAGCGTCGCAGTCTGGAAACACCATATATTTT. Its protein product is CASSLASQSGNTIYF.

The chain has TRBV12-3 or TRBV12-4 and TRBJ1-2; TRBD1 is a possible D gene (5 bases). The V and J ends lost 3 bases and 10 bases respectively, with 12 bases between them. There are 12 residues in the CDR3. The CDR3 region is CASSFVAGHYTF. The DNA of the CDR3 is TGTGCCAGCAGTTTTGTGGCAGGGCACTACACCTTC.

This clonotype was recorded at least ten times. The chain links TRBV15 to TRBJ2-1, with D tentatively TRBD1 or TRBD2 (5 bases each). CDR1 and CDR2 from the germline V gene are LNHNV and YYDKDF (reference sequence). The V end was cut by 5 bases, the J end by 5 bases, with 16 bases between. The CDR3 length is 15 residues. CDR3 sequence: CATSRAGAGNNEQFF. CDR3 coding DNA: TGTGCCACCAGCCGGGCTGGGGCGGGCAACAATGAGCAGTTCTTC.

A few counts support this clonotype. This chain joins TRBV7-2 and TRBJ2-1, with D hard to call. Germline CDR1 is SGHTA and CDR2 is FQGNSA. V was cut by 7 bases and J by 1 base, with 5 bases left in between. This CDR3 comprises 12 residues. The CDR3 DNA reads as TGTGCCAGCACCCGGTCCTACAATGAGCAGTTCTTC. It translates to CASTRSYNEQFF. The variable domain in full, completed from reference TRBV7-2 and TRBJ2-1, reads GAGVSQSPSNKVTEKGKDVELRCDPISGHTALYWYRQSLGQGLEFLIYFQGNSAPDKSGLPSDRFSAERTGGSVSTLTIQRTQQEDSAVYLCASTRSYNEQFFGPGTRLTVL.

At least ten counts were recorded for this clonotype. The rearrangement links TRBV6-5 to TRBJ1-5; no definite D call. This CDR3 has 16 residues. CDR1 MNHEY and CDR2 SVGAGI come from the germline V gene. The V end was cut by 0 bases, the J end by 0 bases, with 9 bases between. CDR3 nucleotide sequence: TGTGCCAGCAGTTACTCTGGGGTATATAGCAATCAGCCCCAGCATTTT. It is translated as CASSYSGVYSNQPQHF.

This clonotype came up a few times. The V call is TRBV28, the J call TRBJ2-7; D possibly corresponds to TRBD2 (6 bases). With 8 bases removed from V and 7 bases from J, the gap between germline ends came to 12 bases. The CDR3 is 11 residues long. Germline CDR1 MDHEN, CDR2 SYDVKM. The CDR3 coding sequence is TGTGCCAGCTCGGGGGTAAGGGAGCAGTACTTC. It translates to CASSGVREQYF.